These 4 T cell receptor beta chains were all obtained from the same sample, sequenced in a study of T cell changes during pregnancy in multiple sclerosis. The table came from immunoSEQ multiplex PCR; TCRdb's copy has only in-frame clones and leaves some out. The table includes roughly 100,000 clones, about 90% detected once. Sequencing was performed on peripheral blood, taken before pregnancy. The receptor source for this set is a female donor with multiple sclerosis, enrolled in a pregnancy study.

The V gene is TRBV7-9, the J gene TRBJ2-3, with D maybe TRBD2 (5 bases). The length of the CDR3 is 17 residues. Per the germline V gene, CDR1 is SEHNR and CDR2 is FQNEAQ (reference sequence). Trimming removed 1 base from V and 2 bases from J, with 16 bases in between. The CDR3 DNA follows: TGTGCCAGCAGCTTAGAGGCCTACGGGATTAACACAGATACGCAGTATTTT. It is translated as CASSLEAYGINTDTQYF.

The CDR3 protein is CASSDAGGLGYNEQFF. CDR3 bases: TGTGCCAGCAGCGACGCGGGGGGACTCGGGTACAATGAGCAGTTCTTC. The chain joins TRBV7-3 to TRBJ2-1, with 8 bases fitting TRBD2. Trimming took 5 bases from V and 4 from J; bases not matched to a gene: 10. Germline CDR1 is SGHTA and CDR2 is FQGTGA. CDR3 length: 16 amino acids.

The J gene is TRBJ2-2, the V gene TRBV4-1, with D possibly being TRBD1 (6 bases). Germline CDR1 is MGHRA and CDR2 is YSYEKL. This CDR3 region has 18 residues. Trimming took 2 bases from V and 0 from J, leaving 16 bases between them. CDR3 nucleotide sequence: TGCGCCAGCAGCCAAACCAAGGGACATATCGCGAACACCGGGGAGCTGTTTTTT. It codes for CASSQTKGHIANTGELFF.

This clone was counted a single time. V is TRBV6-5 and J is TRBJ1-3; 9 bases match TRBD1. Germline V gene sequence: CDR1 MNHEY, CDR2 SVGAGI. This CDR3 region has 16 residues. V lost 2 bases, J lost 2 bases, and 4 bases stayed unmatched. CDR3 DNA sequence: TGTGCCAGCAGTTACCAGGGGACAGGGACTGGAAACACCATATATTTT. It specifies CASSYQGTGTGNTIYF.